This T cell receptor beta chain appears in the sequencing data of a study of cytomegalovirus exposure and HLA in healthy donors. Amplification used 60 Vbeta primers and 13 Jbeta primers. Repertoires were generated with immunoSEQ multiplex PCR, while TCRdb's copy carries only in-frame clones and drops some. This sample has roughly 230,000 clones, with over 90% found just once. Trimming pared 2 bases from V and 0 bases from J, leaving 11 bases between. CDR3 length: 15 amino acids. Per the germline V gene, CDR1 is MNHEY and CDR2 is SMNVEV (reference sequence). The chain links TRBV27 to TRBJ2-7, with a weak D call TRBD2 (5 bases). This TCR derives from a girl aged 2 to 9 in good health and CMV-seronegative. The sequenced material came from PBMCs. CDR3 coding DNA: TGTGCCAGCAGTTTAGCCTATACTAGCTCCTACGAGCAGTACTTC. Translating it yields CASSLAYTSSYEQYF.